Listed below are T cell receptor beta chains from one sample, sequenced in a study of T-cell memory formation after mild COVID-19. TCRdb analysed the 5' RACE reads with MiXCR anew, one entry per CDR3 protein. The data contain a few hundred thousand distinct CDR3 sequences, over 7% of them singletons. Sequenced: PBMCs or a T cell subset sorted from them (not recorded which). These receptors came from a man aged 18 to 29 who had mild COVID-19 (a few samples of this study predate the infection). Cell type and time point are not known. Both conserved end residues are part of each CDR3. The order of the fields is CDR3 DNA, CDR3 protein, clone size, V gene, D gene, J gene. A D gene is named only where the DNA matches it firmly. Rows give clone size only sometimes, using once, few, many, or a class for an expanded clone.

CDR3nt: TGTGCCAGCAGTTACTCTACCCTGAACACTGAAGCTTTCTTT; CDR3aa: CASSYSTLNTEAFF; abundance: few; v_gene: TRBV6-5; d_gene: NA; j_gene: TRBJ1-1
CDR3nt: TGTGCCAGCTCACCACCCTACGGCGGGGGGCAAGAGACCCAGTACTTC; CDR3aa: CASSPPYGGGQETQYF; abundance: few; v_gene: TRBV18; d_gene: TRBD2; j_gene: TRBJ2-5
CDR3nt: TGCAGTGCTAGACCGGGGGACGGCAATCAGCCCCAGCATTTT; CDR3aa: CSARPGDGNQPQHF; abundance: few; v_gene: TRBV20-1; d_gene: NA; j_gene: TRBJ1-5
CDR3nt: TGTGCCAGCTCACCATCGATTCTAGCGGGAGAGTCGACCCAGTACTTC; CDR3aa: CASSPSILAGESTQYF; abundance: few; v_gene: TRBV18; d_gene: TRBD2; j_gene: TRBJ2-5
CDR3nt: TGCAGCGTGATTAAGTCGGACAGCAAAAACATTCAGTACTTC; CDR3aa: CSVIKSDSKNIQYF; abundance: few; v_gene: TRBV29-1; d_gene: NA; j_gene: TRBJ2-4
CDR3nt: TGTGCCAGCAGCTTGGAGCAGGATTATGGCTACACCTTC; CDR3aa: CASSLEQDYGYTF; abundance: NA; v_gene: TRBV7-9; d_gene: NA; j_gene: TRBJ1-2
CDR3nt: TGTGCCAGCAGCCGGACTCAGGGAGGGGGCTTAAATGAGCAGTTCTTC; CDR3aa: CASSRTQGGGLNEQFF; abundance: few; v_gene: TRBV7-3; d_gene: NA; j_gene: TRBJ2-1
CDR3nt: TGTGCCAGCAGGCCTGACCTAGGGAGCCGACGCACAGATACGCAGTATTTT; CDR3aa: CASRPDLGSRRTDTQYF; abundance: few; v_gene: TRBV7-9; d_gene: NA; j_gene: TRBJ2-3
CDR3nt: TGCAGTGCTAGGAGTCAGGGGTTGAGGGAGACCCAGTACTTC; CDR3aa: CSARSQGLRETQYF; abundance: NA; v_gene: TRBV20-1; d_gene: NA; j_gene: TRBJ2-5
CDR3nt: TGCGCCAGCAGCCAACGCCTGTACAATGAGCAGTTCTTC; CDR3aa: CASSQRLYNEQFF; abundance: few; v_gene: TRBV4-1; d_gene: NA; j_gene: TRBJ2-1
CDR3nt: TGTGCCAGCAGCTTAAGTGAGGCCACCGGGGAGCTGTTTTTT; CDR3aa: CASSLSEATGELFF; abundance: NA; v_gene: TRBV11-3; d_gene: NA; j_gene: TRBJ2-2
CDR3nt: TGTGCCAGCAGTCAGCCAGGGGGGGAAGCTTTCTTT; CDR3aa: CASSQPGGEAFF; abundance: NA; v_gene: TRBV28; d_gene: TRBD1; j_gene: TRBJ1-1
CDR3nt: TGTGCCAGCAGTGGACTAGCGGGGGGAGAGACCCAGTACTTC; CDR3aa: CASSGLAGGETQYF; abundance: many; v_gene: TRBV6-1; d_gene: TRBD2; j_gene: TRBJ2-5
CDR3nt: TGTGCCAGCAGCTTATGGGGCTCGGGCACCGGGGAGCTGTTTTTT; CDR3aa: CASSLWGSGTGELFF; abundance: many; v_gene: TRBV11-3; d_gene: NA; j_gene: TRBJ2-2
CDR3nt: TGTGCCAGCAGCCCAGGACAGGGCCCCTCCTACGAGCAGTACTTC; CDR3aa: CASSPGQGPSYEQYF; abundance: many; v_gene: TRBV7-9; d_gene: TRBD1; j_gene: TRBJ2-7
CDR3nt: TGTGCCAGCAGTTACCGTCTAGCACGACGGGAGCAGTACTTC; CDR3aa: CASSYRLARREQYF; abundance: NA; v_gene: TRBV6-2/TRBV6-3; d_gene: NA; j_gene: TRBJ2-7
CDR3nt: TGTGCCATCCGTCTAGCGGGGGGGCCCTACAATGAGCAGTTCTTC; CDR3aa: CAIRLAGGPYNEQFF; abundance: few; v_gene: TRBV6-2/TRBV6-3; d_gene: TRBD2; j_gene: TRBJ2-1
CDR3nt: TGTGCCAGCTCACCACCCGGGATCTACAACACTGAAGCTTTCTTT; CDR3aa: CASSPPGIYNTEAFF; abundance: few; v_gene: TRBV18; d_gene: NA; j_gene: TRBJ1-1
CDR3nt: TGTGCCACCAGTGATTCCCGGGGATCAATGGAGACCCAGTACTTC; CDR3aa: CATSDSRGSMETQYF; abundance: many; v_gene: TRBV24-1; d_gene: NA; j_gene: TRBJ2-5
CDR3nt: TGTGCCAGCAGGCCGACTAGCGGGGTGGATACGCAGTATTTT; CDR3aa: CASRPTSGVDTQYF; abundance: many; v_gene: TRBV12-3/TRBV12-4; d_gene: TRBD2; j_gene: TRBJ2-3
CDR3nt: TGTGCCAGCAGCGGTGGGGCGCGGGAGACCCAGTACTTC; CDR3aa: CASSGGARETQYF; abundance: few; v_gene: TRBV7-6; d_gene: NA; j_gene: TRBJ2-5
CDR3nt: TGTGCCAGCAGCCTGCAGGATGAGCAGTTCTTC; CDR3aa: CASSLQDEQFF; abundance: few; v_gene: TRBV3-1; d_gene: NA; j_gene: TRBJ2-1
CDR3nt: TGTGCCAGCAGGAGGGACCCCTACGAGCAGTACTTC; CDR3aa: CASRRDPYEQYF; abundance: NA; v_gene: TRBV27; d_gene: NA; j_gene: TRBJ2-7
CDR3nt: TGTGCCAGCAGTTGGGGCTTGGGGCCAGATACGCAGTATTTT; CDR3aa: CASSWGLGPDTQYF; abundance: few; v_gene: TRBV27; d_gene: NA; j_gene: TRBJ2-3
CDR3nt: TGTGCCATCAGTGCCAGGGAGGCGGGCACCGGGGAGCTGTTTTTT; CDR3aa: CAISAREAGTGELFF; abundance: few; v_gene: TRBV10-3; d_gene: NA; j_gene: TRBJ2-2
CDR3nt: TGCAGTGCATCGGACACAAACACCGGGGAGCTGTTTTTT; CDR3aa: CSASDTNTGELFF; abundance: many; v_gene: TRBV20-1; d_gene: NA; j_gene: TRBJ2-2
CDR3nt: TGTGCCAGCAGCTCAGGGACTCCCTACAATGAGCAGTTCTTC; CDR3aa: CASSSGTPYNEQFF; abundance: many; v_gene: TRBV7-9; d_gene: NA; j_gene: TRBJ2-1
CDR3nt: TGTGCCAGCAGCTTAGGAGGGACCCGGACCCAGTACTTC; CDR3aa: CASSLGGTRTQYF; abundance: NA; v_gene: TRBV7-9; d_gene: NA; j_gene: TRBJ2-5
CDR3nt: TGCGCCAGCAGCGTGATAGCAGGGGTCGCAGATACGCAGTATTTT; CDR3aa: CASSVIAGVADTQYF; abundance: few; v_gene: TRBV5-1; d_gene: NA; j_gene: TRBJ2-3
CDR3nt: TGCAGTGCTAGGTGGCGTGTGAGCGGATACACAGATACGCAGTATTTT; CDR3aa: CSARWRVSGYTDTQYF; abundance: few; v_gene: TRBV20-1; d_gene: NA; j_gene: TRBJ2-3
CDR3nt: TGTGCCACTAAGACAGGAGAGACCCAAGAGACCCAGTACTTC; CDR3aa: CATKTGETQETQYF; abundance: NA; v_gene: TRBV7-2; d_gene: NA; j_gene: TRBJ2-5
CDR3nt: TGCGCCAGCAGTGAGTCTCAGTCCGCCCCTGGCACTGAAGCTTTCTTT; CDR3aa: CASSESQSAPGTEAFF; abundance: few; v_gene: TRBV10-1; d_gene: NA; j_gene: TRBJ1-1
CDR3nt: TGCGCCAGCAGCTTGGATGGCAGGGACCCCACAGATACGCAGTATTTT; CDR3aa: CASSLDGRDPTDTQYF; abundance: many; v_gene: TRBV5-1; d_gene: NA; j_gene: TRBJ2-3
CDR3nt: TGCGCCAGCAGCTTGGACCCACTTGTGAACACCGGGGAGCTGTTTTTT; CDR3aa: CASSLDPLVNTGELFF; abundance: NA; v_gene: TRBV5-1; d_gene: NA; j_gene: TRBJ2-2
CDR3nt: TGTGCCAGCAGTCTCAGGACTAGCGGGGGGGCCCGCACAGATACGCAGTATTTT; CDR3aa: CASSLRTSGGARTDTQYF; abundance: NA; v_gene: TRBV12-3/TRBV12-4; d_gene: TRBD2; j_gene: TRBJ2-3
CDR3nt: TGTGCCAGCAGTCAAGCCCGGGTGCTTGGCTACACCTTC; CDR3aa: CASSQARVLGYTF; abundance: NA; v_gene: TRBV6-2/TRBV6-3; d_gene: NA; j_gene: TRBJ1-2
CDR3nt: TGTGCCAGCAGTTTGGGGACAGGGGGCCATTCACCCCTCCACTTT; CDR3aa: CASSLGTGGHSPLHF; abundance: few; v_gene: TRBV12-3/TRBV12-4; d_gene: TRBD1; j_gene: TRBJ1-6
CDR3nt: TGTGCCAGCATTTCACAGGGGGCCCTACGAGTCACCGGGGAGCTGTTTTTT; CDR3aa: CASISQGALRVTGELFF; abundance: NA; v_gene: TRBV7-2; d_gene: TRBD1; j_gene: TRBJ2-2
CDR3nt: TGTGCCAGCAGCCAACCACGCGAAACTGAAGCTTTCTTT; CDR3aa: CASSQPRETEAFF; abundance: few; v_gene: TRBV4-2; d_gene: NA; j_gene: TRBJ1-1
CDR3nt: TGTGCCAGCAGCTTGGGACAGGGGATTGAAGCTTTCTTT; CDR3aa: CASSLGQGIEAFF; abundance: many; v_gene: TRBV5-6; d_gene: TRBD1; j_gene: TRBJ1-1
CDR3nt: TGCGCCAGCAGCTTGGAACGGGATGAGCAGTTCTTC; CDR3aa: CASSLERDEQFF; abundance: NA; v_gene: TRBV5-1; d_gene: NA; j_gene: TRBJ2-1
CDR3nt: TGCAGTGCATGGGGGGGTAGCTACAATGAGCAGTTCTTC; CDR3aa: CSAWGGSYNEQFF; abundance: few; v_gene: TRBV20-1; d_gene: TRBD2; j_gene: TRBJ2-1
CDR3nt: TGTGCCAGCGGAGCGGCGTACCAAGAGACCCAGTACTTC; CDR3aa: CASGAAYQETQYF; abundance: NA; v_gene: TRBV28; d_gene: NA; j_gene: TRBJ2-5
CDR3nt: TGCGCCAGCAGCGACCAAGGGGATGGCTACACCTTC; CDR3aa: CASSDQGDGYTF; abundance: few; v_gene: TRBV5-1; d_gene: NA; j_gene: TRBJ1-2
CDR3nt: TGTGCCAGCAGCCGGGGACCGAGAGAACTAGATACGCAGTATTTT; CDR3aa: CASSRGPRELDTQYF; abundance: few; v_gene: TRBV6-5; d_gene: NA; j_gene: TRBJ2-3
CDR3nt: TGTGCCAGTAGTATAACATACTATAGCTCTGGGGCCAACGTCCTGACTTTC; CDR3aa: CASSITYYSSGANVLTF; abundance: NA; v_gene: TRBV19; d_gene: NA; j_gene: TRBJ2-6
CDR3nt: TGCGCCAGCAGCTTGGCGTCGGACAGGGCTGTTGGGTCCCTCCACTTT; CDR3aa: CASSLASDRAVGSLHF; abundance: NA; v_gene: TRBV5-1; d_gene: TRBD1; j_gene: TRBJ1-6
CDR3nt: TGTGCCGGCATCAGACAGGGGGCGCGAGGCTACACCTTC; CDR3aa: CAGIRQGARGYTF; abundance: NA; v_gene: TRBV7-9; d_gene: TRBD1; j_gene: TRBJ1-2
CDR3nt: TGCAGTGCTAGAGGCGGGGAGGTGTGGGGCTACACCTTC; CDR3aa: CSARGGEVWGYTF; abundance: few; v_gene: TRBV20-1; d_gene: NA; j_gene: TRBJ1-2